The 24 T cell receptor beta chains below all came from one sample that was sequenced in a study of Ad26.COV2.S vaccination and SARS-CoV-2 variants. Clones were sequenced by immunoSEQ multiplex PCR, and TCRdb holds only the in-frame ones, with some missing. The sample carries around 300,000 clones, 88% recorded once. Treatment specified: 19 received Ad26.COV2.S at low or high dose, single or two shots; 5 received placebo; per-sample allocation not given. Vaccine and placebo recipients were sampled on day 63 after the first injection. The source material was peripheral blood, sampled in a trial of Ad26.COV2.S vaccine versus placebo. The source of these receptors is a person between 18 and 60 years old who received the Ad26.COV2.S COVID-19 vaccine or a placebo.

This clone occurred a few times. The V gene is TRBV18, the J gene TRBJ1-6; no firm D call. The length of the CDR3 is 16 residues. Trimming pared 5 bases from V and 7 bases from J, leaving 18 bases between. Germline V gene lookup returns CDR1 KGHSH and CDR2 LQKENI. DNA for the CDR3: TGTGCCAGCTCAGTCATGGTGCCAGACCGAAATTCACCCCTCCACTTT. Its protein product is CASSVMVPDRNSPLHF.

Details on this clone: The sample has other DNA sequences that encode this CDR3 too. This rearrangement joins TRBV11-3 to TRBJ2-2; D possibly corresponds to TRBD2 (5 bases). Per germline, CDR1 SGHNT and CDR2 YENEEA. The CDR3 has 15 residues. Trimming stripped 1 base from V and 0 bases from J, with 6 bases between. The chain's CDR3 is CASSLGGTNTGELFF. The DNA of the CDR3 is TGTGCCAGCAGCTTAGGAGGGACGAACACCGGGGAGCTGTTTTTT.

This rearrangement joins TRBV30 to TRBJ2-7, with 8 bases identical to TRBD1. V lost 4 bases and J lost 2; bases outside the gene matches: 19. The germline gives CDR1 GTSNPN, CDR2 SVGIG (reference sequence). The CDR3 totals 18 residues. CDR3 in DNA: TGTGCCTGGACCAAGACAGGGGCCTGGACGGGCTCTCCCTACGAGCAGTACTTC. Translation: CAWTKTGAWTGSPYEQYF.

V usage is TRBV6-2 or TRBV6-3 and J usage is TRBJ1-1; 8 nucleotides align to TRBD1. The CDR3 length is 14 residues. CDR1 MNHEY and CDR2 SVGEGT come from the germline V gene. After removal of 7 bases from V and 3 bases from J, the junction contained 7 bases not matched to a gene. The CDR3 nucleotides read TGTGCCAGCACCCCACAGGGGGTTTACACTGAAGCTTTCTTT. Its translation is CASTPQGVYTEAFF.

As for this clone: This same CDR3 is encoded by further DNA sequences in the sample. The V and J genes are TRBV18 and TRBJ1-5; the D is unclear. The germline gives CDR1 KGHSH, CDR2 LQKENI. Trimming removed 3 bases from V and 0 bases from J, with 6 bases in between. This CDR3 region has 14 residues. The CDR3 sequence is CASSPGSSNQPQHF. Written as DNA, the CDR3 is TGTGCCAGCTCACCGGGGAGTAGCAATCAGCCCCAGCATTTT.

This clone has only a few counts. The chain couples TRBV5-1 to TRBJ2-1; D is undetermined. Germline-derived CDR1 and CDR2 are SGHRS and YFSETQ. The CDR3 has 14 amino acids. Trimming left V 2 bases short and J 6 bases short, with 12 bases between. The CDR3 region has the DNA TGCGCCAGCAGCTTTTCGGGTGCGTTCAATGAGCAGTTCTTC. Translation: CASSFSGAFNEQFF.

CDR3 in DNA: TGTGCCAGCAGCTTCTTAGGGGATACGCAGTATTTT. Amino acid sequence: CASSFLGDTQYF. The chain employs TRBV7-9 and TRBJ2-3, with unresolved D. Germline loops: CDR1 SEHNR, CDR2 FQNEAQ (reference sequence). V lost 3 bases and J lost 6, with 7 bases in between. This CDR3 is built from 12 residues.

The chain is built from TRBV5-4 and TRBJ1-3; D is unclear. Trimming stripped 2 bases from V and 0 bases from J, with 12 bases between. Per the germline V gene, CDR1 is SGHNT and CDR2 is YYREEE (reference sequence). CDR3 length equals 16 residues. CDR3 coding DNA: TGTGCCAGCAGCTTTGGCGGGATCTACTCTGGAAACACCATATATTTT. Translating it yields CASSFGGIYSGNTIYF.

The gene calls are TRBV6-5 and TRBJ1-5; tentative D call: TRBD1 (6 bases). CDR1 and CDR2 (germline): MNHEY, SVGAGI. The CDR3 has 15 amino acids. The V end lost 0 bases, the J end lost 7 bases, and 13 bases lay between the germline ends. The CDR3: CASSYSTGFGQPQHF. The CDR3 DNA sequence: TGTGCCAGCAGTTACTCAACAGGGTTCGGGCAGCCCCAGCATTTT.

The chain employs TRBV7-2 and TRBJ1-1; TRBD1 matches at 9 bases. This CDR3 is 16 amino acids long. Germline V gene lookup returns CDR1 SGHTA and CDR2 FQGNSA. J was trimmed by 8 bases and V by 3 bases; bases with no gene match: 13. This CDR3 is CASSFIQQGARREAFF. CDR3 coding DNA: TGTGCCAGCAGCTTCATTCAACAGGGGGCAAGGCGCGAAGCTTTCTTT.

The CDR3 protein is CASSSSGRDEQFF. In nucleotides, the CDR3 is TGTGCCAGCAGCTCTAGCGGGCGAGATGAGCAGTTCTTC. The chain uses TRBV11-3 and TRBJ2-1; 8 nucleotides match TRBD2. The CDR3 is 13 amino acids. The V gene's germline CDR1 is SGHNT and CDR2 YENEEA. V gave up 4 bases and J gave up 8 bases; unmatched junction bases: 4.

The chain uses TRBV7-9 and TRBJ1-5, with D tentatively TRBD1 (6 bases). This CDR3 has 14 residues. The germline V gene has CDR1 SEHNR and CDR2 FQNEAQ (reference sequence). The V and J ends lost 3 bases and 5 bases respectively, with 11 bases between them. The CDR3 loop reads CASSFSGDYQPQHF. As DNA, the CDR3 is TGTGCCAGCAGCTTTTCAGGGGACTATCAGCCCCAGCATTTT. Complete variable domain (other parts from reference TRBV7-9 and TRBJ1-5): DTGVSQNPRHKITKRGQNVTFRCDPISEHNRLYWYRQTLGQGPEFLTYFQNEAQLEKSRLLSDRFSAERPKGSFSTLEIQRTEQGDSAMYLCASSFSGDYQPQHFGDGTRLSIL.

V and J are TRBV9 and TRBJ1-1; D is possibly TRBD1 (6 bases). The CDR3 totals 15 residues. Germline CDR1 SGDLS, CDR2 YYNGEE. Trimming took off 4 bases at V and 3 bases at J, with 16 bases between the two ends. The CDR3 DNA reads as TGTGCCAGCAGCACCACACAGGGTTTTGACACTGAAGCTTTCTTT. Amino acid sequence: CASSTTQGFDTEAFF. Supplemented by reference TRBV9 and TRBJ1-1, the full variable domain reads DSGVTQTPKHLITATGQRVTLRCSPRSGDLSVYWYQQSLDQGLQFLIQYYNGEERAKGNILERFSAQQFPDLHSELNLSSLELGDSALYFCASSTTQGFDTEAFFGQGTRLTVV.

The chain carries TRBV5-4 and TRBJ2-5; TRBD1 is a possible D gene (5 bases). Trimming took off 4 bases at V and 1 base at J, with 8 bases between the two ends. The CDR3 is made up of 13 amino acids. CDR1 and CDR2 (germline): SGHNT, YYREEE (reference sequence). In nucleotides, the CDR3 is TGTGCCAGCAGCCCTCAGGGCCAAGAGACCCAGTACTTC. This encodes CASSPQGQETQYF.

This chain uses TRBV3-1 (or the pseudogene TRBV3-2) with TRBJ1-3, with unresolved D. This CDR3 comprises 15 residues. V lost 4 bases and J lost 0, with 10 bases in between. From germline, CDR1 is LGHDT and CDR2 YNNKEL (reference sequence). CDR3 in amino acids: CASSRGQLSGNTIYF. The CDR3 coding sequence is TGTGCCAGCAGCCGAGGTCAGCTCTCTGGAAACACCATATATTTT.

The genes are TRBV15 and TRBJ2-1; a possible D gene is TRBD2 (6 bases). The germline gives CDR1 LNHNV, CDR2 YYDKDF (reference sequence). V was shortened by 6 bases and J by 8 bases, with 20 bases between the two germline ends. The CDR3 length is 15 residues. CDR3 sequence reads: CATRKEVVGRDEQFF. The CDR3, as DNA: TGTGCCACCAGAAAAGAGGTAGTCGGGAGAGATGAGCAGTTCTTC.

This chain uses TRBV4-1 with TRBJ1-5, with D possibly TRBD1 on 5 matching bases. CDR3 length: 15 amino acids. Germline V lookup: CDR1 MGHRA, CDR2 YSYEKL. Trimming stripped 0 bases from V and 6 bases from J, with 12 bases between. In DNA form, the CDR3 reads TGCGCCAGCAGCCAAGATCCCGGTAGGGGTCAGCCCCAGCATTTT. Its protein product is CASSQDPGRGQPQHF.

In DNA form, the CDR3 reads TGTGCCAGCAGTGAATTAGGCCTCTATAATTCACCCCTCCACTTT. It codes for CASSELGLYNSPLHF. The V call is TRBV2, the J call TRBJ1-6; no reliable D call. The CDR3 sequence is 15 residues long. Trimming removed 2 bases at V and 3 bases at J, with 8 bases between. CDR1 and CDR2 from the germline V gene are SNHLY and FYNNEI.

This chain links TRBV19 with TRBJ1-5, with D possibly being TRBD1 (6 bases). The CDR3 is made up of 16 amino acids. Per germline, CDR1 LNHDA and CDR2 SQIVND (reference sequence). The V and J ends lost 3 bases and 5 bases respectively, with 17 bases between them. Written as DNA, the CDR3 is TGTGCCAGTAGTATGGCAGGGGTGGGGATGTATCAGCCCCAGCATTTT. Amino acid sequence: CASSMAGVGMYQPQHF.

The CDR3 DNA reads as TGTGCCAGCAGCTCTAATTTACAGTCCTACGAGCAGTACTTC. This sequence encodes CASSSNLQSYEQYF. V gene TRBV11-3 combines with J gene TRBJ2-7; no definite D call. This CDR3 is built from 14 residues. The germline gives CDR1 SGHNT, CDR2 YENEEA. Trimming cost V 4 bases and J 1 base, with 11 bases left between them.

The chain couples TRBV2 to TRBJ1-6; 8 positions agree with TRBD1. V dropped 6 bases and J dropped 5; count of bases not matched to a gene: 3. The CDR3 covers 14 residues. Germline V gives CDR1 SNHLY, CDR2 FYNNEI. This CDR3 is CASSPGQDNSPLHF. The DNA for the CDR3 is TGTGCCAGCAGCCCGGGACAGGATAATTCACCCCTCCACTTT. Using reference TRBV2 and TRBJ1-6 for the parts outside the CDR3, the full variable domain is EPEVTQTPSHQVTQMGQEVILRCVPISNHLYFYWYRQILGQKVEFLVSFYNNEISEKSEIFDDQFSVERPDGSNFTLKIRSTKLEDSAMYFCASSPGQDNSPLHFGNGTRLTVT.

The CDR3 region is CASSEVQASGYTF. CDR3 sequence (DNA): TGTGCCAGCAGTGAAGTGCAGGCCTCGGGCTACACCTTC. This chain joins TRBV3-1 (or the pseudogene TRBV3-2) and TRBJ1-2; D unclear. The CDR3 totals 13 residues. Trimming removed 6 bases from V and 8 bases from J, with 16 bases in between. Germline loops: CDR1 LGHDT, CDR2 YNNKEL (reference sequence).

The table lists this clone with a few counts. V and J are TRBV2 and TRBJ1-6; TRBD1 agrees at 10 bases. Germline CDR1 reads SNHLY; CDR2 reads FYNNEI. There are 14 residues in the CDR3. V lost 4 bases to trimming and J lost 10 bases; unmatched junction nucleotides: 4. CDR3: CASSGTGGLSPLHF. CDR3 nucleotides: TGTGCCAGCAGTGGGACAGGGGGACTGTCACCCCTCCACTTT.

This rearrangement joins TRBV4-1 to TRBJ2-1; 9 bases fit TRBD2. V was pared by 1 base and J by 2 bases, with 15 bases of the junction left unmatched. The CDR3 runs 20 residues. CDR1 MGHRA and CDR2 YSYEKL come from the germline V gene. This CDR3 reads CASSQGSAPAGGRAYNEQFF. The DNA for the CDR3 is TGCGCCAGCAGCCAAGGGTCAGCCCCAGCGGGAGGTCGCGCCTACAATGAGCAGTTCTTC.